This T cell receptor beta chain emerged from a study of shared clonotypes between healthy human individuals. Study-wide points: Few donors restricted represented genetic and exposure-history diversity.

CDR3 size: 17 residues. V was cut by 0 bases and J by 0 bases, with 11 bases left in between. The germline V gene encodes CDR1 SGHVS and CDR2 FQNEAQ. Only in-frame clones appear in the TCRdb table, and some are missing; sequencing was by immunoSEQ multiplex PCR. The table has about 680,000 clones, less than 80% seen once; the top ten hold around 1.8%. As to this clone: Its antigen is unidentified.

The material sequenced was memory CD4+ T cells sorted from blood. Specified subset: CD45RA-negative fraction. This clonotype was obtained from a woman younger than 45 in good health. V gene TRBV7-8 combines with J gene TRBJ2-2, with D unclear. CDR3 residues: CASSLAPGKTNTGELFF. CDR3 nucleotide sequence: TGTGCCAGCAGCTTAGCGCCAGGAAAAACGAACACCGGGGAGCTGTTTTTT.